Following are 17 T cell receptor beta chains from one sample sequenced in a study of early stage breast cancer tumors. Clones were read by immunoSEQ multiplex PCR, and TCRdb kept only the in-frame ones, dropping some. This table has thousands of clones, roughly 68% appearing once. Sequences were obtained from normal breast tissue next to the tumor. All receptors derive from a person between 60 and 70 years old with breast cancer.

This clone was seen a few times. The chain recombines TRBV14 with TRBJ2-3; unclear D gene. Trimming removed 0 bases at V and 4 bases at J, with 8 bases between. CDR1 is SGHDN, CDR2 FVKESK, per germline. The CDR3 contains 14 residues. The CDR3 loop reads CASSQDLVADTQYF. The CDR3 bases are TGTGCCAGCAGCCAAGATCTCGTTGCAGATACGCAGTATTTT.

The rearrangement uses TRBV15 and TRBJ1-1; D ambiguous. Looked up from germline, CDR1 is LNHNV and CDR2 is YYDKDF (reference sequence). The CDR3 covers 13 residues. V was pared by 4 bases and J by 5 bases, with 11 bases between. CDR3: CATSTVVGTEAFF. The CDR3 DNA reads TGTGCCACCAGCACCGTAGTAGGAACTGAAGCTTTCTTT.

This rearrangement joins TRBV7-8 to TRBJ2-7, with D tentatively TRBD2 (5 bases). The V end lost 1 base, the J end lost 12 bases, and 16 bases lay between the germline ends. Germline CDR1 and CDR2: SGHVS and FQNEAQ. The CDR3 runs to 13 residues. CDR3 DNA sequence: TGTGCCAGCAGCTTAGATCTAAGCCGGGGTCCGTACTTC. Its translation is CASSLDLSRGPYF.

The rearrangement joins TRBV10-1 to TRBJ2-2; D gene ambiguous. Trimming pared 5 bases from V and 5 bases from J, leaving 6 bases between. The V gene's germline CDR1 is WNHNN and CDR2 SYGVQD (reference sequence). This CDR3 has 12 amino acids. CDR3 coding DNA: TGCGCCAGCAGTTTAGGAACCGGGGAGCTGTTTTTT. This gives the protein CASSLGTGELFF.

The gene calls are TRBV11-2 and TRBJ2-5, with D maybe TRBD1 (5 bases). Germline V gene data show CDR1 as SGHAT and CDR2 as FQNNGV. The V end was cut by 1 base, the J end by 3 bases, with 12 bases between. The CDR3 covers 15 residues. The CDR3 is CASSLGRTPEETQYF. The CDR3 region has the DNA TGTGCCAGCAGCTTAGGAAGGACACCCGAAGAGACCCAGTACTTC. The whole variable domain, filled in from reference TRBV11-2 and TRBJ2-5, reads EAGVAQSPRYKIIEKRQSVAFWCNPISGHATLYWYQQILGQGPKLLIQFQNNGVVDDSQLPKDRFSAERLKGVDSTLKIQPAKLEDSAVYLCASSLGRTPEETQYFGPGTRLLVL.

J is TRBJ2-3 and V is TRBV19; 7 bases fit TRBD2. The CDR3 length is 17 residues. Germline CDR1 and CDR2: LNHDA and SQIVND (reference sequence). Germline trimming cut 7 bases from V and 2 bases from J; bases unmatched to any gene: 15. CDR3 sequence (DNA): TGTGCCAGTAACTCCATCAATACCCAGCGGGACACAGATACGCAGTATTTT. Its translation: CASNSINTQRDTDTQYF.

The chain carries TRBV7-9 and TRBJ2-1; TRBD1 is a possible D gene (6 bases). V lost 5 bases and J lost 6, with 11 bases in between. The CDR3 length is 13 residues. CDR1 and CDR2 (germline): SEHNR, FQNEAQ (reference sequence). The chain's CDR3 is CASSATGLNEQFF. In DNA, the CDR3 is TGTGCCAGCAGCGCCACAGGGCTCAATGAGCAGTTCTTC. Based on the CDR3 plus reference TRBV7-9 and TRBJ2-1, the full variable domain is DTGVSQNPRHKITKRGQNVTFRCDPISEHNRLYWYRQTLGQGPEFLTYFQNEAQLEKSRLLSDRFSAERPKGSFSTLEIQRTEQGDSAMYLCASSATGLNEQFFGPGTRLTVL.

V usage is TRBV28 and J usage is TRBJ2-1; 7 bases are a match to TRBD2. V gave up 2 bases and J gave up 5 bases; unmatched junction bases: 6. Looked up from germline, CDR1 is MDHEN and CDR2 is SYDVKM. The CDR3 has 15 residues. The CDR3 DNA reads TGTGCCAGCAGTTTAATGGCGGGAGAGGACAATGAGCAGTTCTTC. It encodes CASSLMAGEDNEQFF.

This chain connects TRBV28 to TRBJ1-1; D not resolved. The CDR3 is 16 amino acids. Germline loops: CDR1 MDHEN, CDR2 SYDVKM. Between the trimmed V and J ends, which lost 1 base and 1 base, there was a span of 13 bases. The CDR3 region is CASSLFGARQNTEAFF. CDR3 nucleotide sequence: TGTGCCAGCAGTTTATTTGGCGCCAGGCAGAACACTGAAGCTTTCTTT.

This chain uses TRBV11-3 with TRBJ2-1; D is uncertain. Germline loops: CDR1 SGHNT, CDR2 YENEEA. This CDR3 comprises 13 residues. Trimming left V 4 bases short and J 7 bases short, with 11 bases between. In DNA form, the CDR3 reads TGTGCCAGCAGCTCAGGTCCCTTAAATGAGCAGTTCTTC. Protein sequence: CASSSGPLNEQFF. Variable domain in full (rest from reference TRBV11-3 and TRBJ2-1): EAGVVQSPRYKIIEKKQPVAFWCNPISGHNTLYWYLQNLGQGPELLIRYENEEAVDDSQLPKDRFSAERLKGVDSTLKIQPAELGDSAVYLCASSSGPLNEQFFGPGTRLTVL.

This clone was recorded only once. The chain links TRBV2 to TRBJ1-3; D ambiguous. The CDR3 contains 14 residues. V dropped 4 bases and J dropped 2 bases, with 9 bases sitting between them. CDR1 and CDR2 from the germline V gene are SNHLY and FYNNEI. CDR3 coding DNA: TGTGCCAGCAGTGGACGGATGGCTGGAAACACCATATATTTT. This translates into CASSGRMAGNTIYF.

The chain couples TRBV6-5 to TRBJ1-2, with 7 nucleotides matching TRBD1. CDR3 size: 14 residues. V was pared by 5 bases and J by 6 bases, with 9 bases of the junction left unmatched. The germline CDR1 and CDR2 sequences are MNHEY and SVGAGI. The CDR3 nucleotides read TGTGCCAGCAGTCGGGACAGCGTTGTCCATGGCTACACCTTC. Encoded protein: CASSRDSVVHGYTF.

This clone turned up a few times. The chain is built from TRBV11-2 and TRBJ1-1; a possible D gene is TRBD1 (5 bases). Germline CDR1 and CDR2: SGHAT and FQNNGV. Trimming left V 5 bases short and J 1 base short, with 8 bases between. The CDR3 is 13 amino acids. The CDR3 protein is CASSDTGNTEAFF. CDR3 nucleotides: TGTGCCAGCAGCGATACAGGGAACACTGAAGCTTTCTTT.

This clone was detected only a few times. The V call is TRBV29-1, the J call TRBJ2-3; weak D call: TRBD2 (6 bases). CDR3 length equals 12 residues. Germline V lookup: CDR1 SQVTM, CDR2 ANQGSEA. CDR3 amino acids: CRESGSQGTQYF. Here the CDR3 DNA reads TGCAGGGAATCCGGGAGCCAAGGTACGCAGTATTTT.

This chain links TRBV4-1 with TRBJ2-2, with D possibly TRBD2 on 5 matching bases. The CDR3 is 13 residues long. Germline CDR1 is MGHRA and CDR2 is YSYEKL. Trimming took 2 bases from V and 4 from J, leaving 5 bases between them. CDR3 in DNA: TGCGCCAGCAGCCAACTAGCCACCGGGGAGCTGTTTTTT. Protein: CASSQLATGELFF.

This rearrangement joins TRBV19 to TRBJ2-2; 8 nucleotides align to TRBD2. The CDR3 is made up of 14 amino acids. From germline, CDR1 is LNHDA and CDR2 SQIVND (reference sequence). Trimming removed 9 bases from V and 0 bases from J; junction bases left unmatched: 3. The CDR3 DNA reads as TGTGCCAGCCAGCGGGGGTCGAACACCGGGGAGCTGTTTTTT. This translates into CASQRGSNTGELFF.

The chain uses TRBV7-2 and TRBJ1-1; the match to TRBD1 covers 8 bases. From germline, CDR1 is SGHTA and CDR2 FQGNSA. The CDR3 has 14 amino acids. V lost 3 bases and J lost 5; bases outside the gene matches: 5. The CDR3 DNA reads TGTGCCAGCAGCTTCAGACAGGGGTTAACTGAAGCTTTCTTT. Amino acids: CASSFRQGLTEAFF.